The 9 T cell receptor beta chains given below trace back to one sample, sequenced in a study of T cells after yellow fever vaccination. A single record per CDR3 protein comes from TCRdb applying MiXCR to the 5' RACE reads. The data contain around 600,000 distinct CDR3 sequences, roughly an eighth of them singletons. This specimen consisted of PBMCs, obtained on the day of the yellow fever booster vaccination. The source is a man between 25 and 39 years old who received the YFV17D yellow fever vaccine.

This clonotype was picked up many times. The V and J genes are TRBV5-1 and TRBJ1-5, with D hard to call. Trimming left V 0 bases short and J 0 bases short, with 4 bases between. CDR3 length equals 14 residues. CDR1 and CDR2 (germline): SGHRS, YFSETQ. CDR3 coding DNA: TGCGCCAGCAGCTTGGACAATAGCAATCAGCCCCAGCATTTT. Its protein product is CASSLDNSNQPQHF.

This clonotype was detected a few times. J is TRBJ2-7 and V is TRBV21-1. TRBV21-1 is described as a pseudogene. The CDR3 sequence is 15 residues long. The CDR3 DNA follows: TGTGCCAGCAGCTCGAAGAAAAAGGTAACCTACGAGCAGTACTTC. Its translation is CASSSKKKVTYEQYF.

The chain employs TRBV20-1 and TRBJ2-2; 10 nucleotides match TRBD2. The CDR3 has 16 residues. Trimming cost V 6 bases and J 5 bases; bases outside gene matches: 12. Germline V gene data show CDR1 as DFQATT and CDR2 as SNEGSKA (reference sequence). For the CDR3, the DNA is TGCAGTGCCGGACAGCCTAGCGGGAGCGGTACCGGGGAGCTGTTTTTT. Translation: CSAGQPSGSGTGELFF.

The V call is TRBV5-1, the J call TRBJ2-7, with 11 bases matching TRBD2. The CDR3 runs to 16 residues. Germline V gene data show CDR1 as SGHRS and CDR2 as YFSETQ. The V and J ends lost 1 base and 2 bases, in that order; junction bases with no gene match: 5. Here the CDR3 DNA reads TGCGCCAGCAGCTTGTTTCAGACTAGCGGGACCTACGAGCAGTACTTC. Translation: CASSLFQTSGTYEQYF.

The J gene is TRBJ2-1, the V gene TRBV9; 9 nucleotides agree with TRBD2. Germline loops: CDR1 SGDLS, CDR2 YYNGEE. The junction had 9 bases not matched to a gene; V was cut back by 1 base and J by 7 bases. This CDR3 region has 16 residues. CDR3 loop: CASSVRSSGIQNEQFF. In DNA form, the CDR3 reads TGTGCCAGCAGCGTAAGGTCTAGCGGGATTCAGAATGAGCAGTTCTTC.

The chain joins TRBV4-3 to TRBJ2-3, with TRBD2 identical over 12 bases. The CDR3 runs to 18 residues. Germline trimming cut 1 base from V and 3 bases from J; bases unmatched to any gene: 8. Per the germline V gene, CDR1 is LGHNA and CDR2 is YSLEER. CDR3 sequence: CASSQGQTSGRWTDTQYF. The CDR3 DNA is TGCGCCAGCAGCCAAGGGCAAACTAGCGGGAGGTGGACAGATACGCAGTATTTT.

This sequence joins TRBV13 and TRBJ2-3; 7 bases agree with TRBD2. The CDR3 has 16 amino acids. The junction had 5 bases not matched to a gene; V was cut back by 2 bases and J by 0 bases. Per the germline V gene, CDR1 is PRHDT and CDR2 is FYEKMQ (reference sequence). This CDR3 is CASSLSGTASTDTQYF. The CDR3 DNA follows: TGTGCCAGCAGCTTAAGCGGGACTGCGAGCACAGATACGCAGTATTTT.

The chain employs TRBV7-2 and TRBJ2-7, with 8 bases that match TRBD2. There are 15 residues in the CDR3. The V and J ends lost 5 bases and 1 base, in that order; junction bases with no gene match: 7. Germline assignment: CDR1 SGHTA and CDR2 FQGNSA. The CDR3 nucleotides are TGTGCCAGCAGCCTCGGACTAGCAAGATCCTACGAGCAGTACTTC. Its translation: CASSLGLARSYEQYF. The full variable domain, rest sourced from reference TRBV7-2 and TRBJ2-7, is GAGVSQSPSNKVTEKGKDVELRCDPISGHTALYWYRQSLGQGLEFLIYFQGNSAPDKSGLPSDRFSAERTGGSVSTLTIQRTQQEDSAVYLCASSLGLARSYEQYFGPGTRLTVT.

This clonotype appeared a few times. The gene calls are TRBV20-1 and TRBJ2-4; possibly TRBD2 for D (5 bases). The V gene lost 1 base and the J gene lost 9 bases, with 13 bases spanning the gap. CDR3 length equals 13 residues. Germline values: CDR1 DFQATT, CDR2 SNEGSKA (reference sequence). The CDR3 sequence: CSARVVGDGIQYF. The CDR3, as DNA: TGCAGTGCTAGAGTCGTGGGAGATGGCATTCAGTACTTC.